This T cell receptor beta chain was sequenced during a study of blood T cell repertoires in COVID-19 (dated by TCRdb to about 2020). With regard to the full study: Collaborator samples came from the United States, Italy and Spain and covered acute and convalescent phases of COVID-19. The dataset comprised deeply sampled blood TCRbeta repertoires from subjects exposed to, actively infected with, or recovered from COVID-19. Where HLA class I and class II types were available, the types were taken from metadata supplied by the sample provider, not from assay-based typing. The samples were drawn from two sources: the first 160 participants of the ongoing ImmuneRACE study, and over 1,000 subjects contributed by 6 global collaborators. A freely available public database, intended as a resource for researchers studying the immune response to SARS-CoV-2, is where the repertoires were released. Sample metadata almost always included a de-identified subject ID, COVID-19 status, age in years and sex. The prospective study material was composed of cDNA or gDNA derived from T cells, B-cell-depleted T cells, or PBMCs.

Collaborating institutions collected whole blood in K2EDTA tubes following their own protocols. For TCRbeta analysis, collaborators shipped samples in one of three forms: frozen whole blood, isolated PBMCs, or DNA extracted from either of those sample types. Comment on this clone: The antigen it recognizes is unknown. Qualities for individual bases were not recorded, and no much larger clone is one base off.

The investigation overall reported the following: The amount of clinical and demographic metadata varied by source and participant and was provided uncurated.

TCRbeta CDR3 regions were amplified from genomic DNA using the immunoSEQ Assay, a bias-controlled multiplex PCR. On the authors' methods: The number of nucleated cells in each sample was estimated by amplification of reference gene primers within the assay. Sequence reads were collapsed and filtered to measure the absolute abundance of every unique TCRbeta CDR3 rearrangement. For each sample, productive Simpson clonality was calculated as the square root of Simpson's diversity index over productive rearrangements. Imported from immuneACCESS, the table was reduced by TCRdb to in-frame sequences with V and J called. These copies leave out some clones; in studies compared against another copy, an unresolved V gene accounts for under half, and the cause of the remainder is not known. V, J and clone size reflect that table, while D and trimming were determined from the DNA. The sample contains 50,000 or so clones, roughly 84% of them found a single time. The ten largest clones take up approximately 16% of the sample.

The source is a human donor with active COVID-19. The donor label of this sample is uncertain. Material for sequencing was peripheral blood.

The CDR3 here reads CASHPGSSGANVLTF. The base sequence is TGCGCCAGCCACCCGGGAAGCTCTGGGGCCAACGTCCTGACTTTC. The chain couples TRBV5-1 to TRBJ2-6, with TRBD2 tentatively as D gene (5 bases match). Reading from cysteine to phenylalanine, the CDR3 counts 15 amino acids. Just CDR3 DNA is preserved here, 45 bases in frame from base 1. The V end loses 7 bases and the J end loses 0 bases, and a stretch of 11 bases separates them. Reading the germline V gene gives CDR1 SGHRS and CDR2 YFSETQ.